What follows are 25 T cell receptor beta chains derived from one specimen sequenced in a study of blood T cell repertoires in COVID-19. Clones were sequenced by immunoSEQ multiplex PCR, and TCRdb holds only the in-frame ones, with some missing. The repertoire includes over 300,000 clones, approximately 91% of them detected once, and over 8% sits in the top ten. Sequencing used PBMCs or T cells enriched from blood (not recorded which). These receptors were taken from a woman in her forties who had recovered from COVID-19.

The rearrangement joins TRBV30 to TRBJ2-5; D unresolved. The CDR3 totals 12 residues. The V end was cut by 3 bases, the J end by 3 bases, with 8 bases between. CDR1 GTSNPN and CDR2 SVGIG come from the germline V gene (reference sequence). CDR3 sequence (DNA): TGTGCCTGGAGCCCCCACAAAGAGACCCAGTACTTC. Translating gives CAWSPHKETQYF.

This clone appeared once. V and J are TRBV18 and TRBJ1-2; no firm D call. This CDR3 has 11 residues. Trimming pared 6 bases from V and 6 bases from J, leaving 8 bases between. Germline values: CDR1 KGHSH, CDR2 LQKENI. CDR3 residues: CASSLSHGYTF. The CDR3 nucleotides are TGTGCCAGCTCCTTGAGCCATGGCTACACCTTC.

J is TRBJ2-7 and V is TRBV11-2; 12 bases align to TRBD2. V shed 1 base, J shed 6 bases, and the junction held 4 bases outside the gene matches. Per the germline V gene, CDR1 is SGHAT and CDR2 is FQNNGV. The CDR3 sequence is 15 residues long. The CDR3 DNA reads TGTGCCAGCAGCTTAGTTCTAGCGGGAGGGCCCGAGCAGTACTTC. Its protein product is CASSLVLAGGPEQYF.

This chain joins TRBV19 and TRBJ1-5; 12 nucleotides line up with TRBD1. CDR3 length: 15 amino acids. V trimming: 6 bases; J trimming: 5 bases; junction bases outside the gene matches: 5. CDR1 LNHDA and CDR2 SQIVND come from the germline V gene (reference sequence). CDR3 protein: CASRSGQGADQPQHF. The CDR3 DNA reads TGTGCCAGTAGATCGGGACAGGGGGCGGATCAGCCCCAGCATTTT. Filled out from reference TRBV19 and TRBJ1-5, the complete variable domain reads DGGITQSPKYLFRKEGQNVTLSCEQNLNHDAMYWYRQDPGQGLRLIYYSQIVNDFQKGDIAEGYSVSREKKESFPLTVTSAQKNPTAFYLCASRSGQGADQPQHFGDGTRLSIL.

This CDR3 is CASSVDRYGYTF. Here the CDR3 DNA reads TGTGCCAGCAGCGTAGACCGGTATGGCTACACCTTC. The chain joins TRBV9 to TRBJ1-2; D not certain. V was pared by 0 bases and J by 5 bases, with 5 bases between. The CDR3 loop spans 12 amino acids. Germline CDR1 SGDLS, CDR2 YYNGEE.

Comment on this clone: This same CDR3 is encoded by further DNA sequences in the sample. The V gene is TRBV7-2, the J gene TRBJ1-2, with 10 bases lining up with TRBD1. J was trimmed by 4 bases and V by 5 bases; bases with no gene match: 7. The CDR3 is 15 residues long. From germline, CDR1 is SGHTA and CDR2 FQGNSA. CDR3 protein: CASSLGTGASYGYTF. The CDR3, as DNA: TGTGCCAGCAGCCTCGGGACAGGGGCTTCCTATGGCTACACCTTC.

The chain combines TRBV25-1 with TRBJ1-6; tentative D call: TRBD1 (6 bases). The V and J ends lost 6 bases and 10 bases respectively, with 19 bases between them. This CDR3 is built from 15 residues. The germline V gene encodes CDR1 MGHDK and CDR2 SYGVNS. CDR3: CASRAQGQGNSPLHF. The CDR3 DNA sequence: TGTGCCAGCAGAGCCCAGGGGCAGGGGAACTCACCCCTCCACTTT.

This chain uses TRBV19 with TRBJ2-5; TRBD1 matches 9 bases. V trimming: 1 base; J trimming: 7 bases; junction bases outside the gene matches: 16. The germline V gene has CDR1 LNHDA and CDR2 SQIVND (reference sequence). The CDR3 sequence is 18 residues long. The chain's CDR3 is CASSIGLPGTGIVATQYF. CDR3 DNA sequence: TGTGCCAGTAGTATAGGCCTCCCCGGGACAGGGATTGTTGCGACCCAGTACTTC.

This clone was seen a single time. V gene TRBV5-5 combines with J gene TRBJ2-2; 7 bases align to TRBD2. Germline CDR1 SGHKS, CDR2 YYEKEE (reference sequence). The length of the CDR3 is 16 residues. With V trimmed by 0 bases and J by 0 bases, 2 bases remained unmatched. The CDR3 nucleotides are TGTGCCAGCAGCTTGGAAAGCGGGGCGAACACCGGGGAGCTGTTTTTT. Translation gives CASSLESGANTGELFF.

Here the CDR3 reads CASSLGQGLYEQYF. DNA for the CDR3: TGCGCCAGCAGCTTGGGGCAGGGTTTATACGAGCAGTACTTC. The genes are TRBV5-1 and TRBJ2-7, with TRBD1 as a possible D gene (5 bases). The CDR3 covers 14 residues. Germline V CDR1 and CDR2: SGHRS, YFSETQ. V lost 0 bases and J lost 4, with 11 bases in between. Based on the CDR3 plus reference TRBV5-1 and TRBJ2-7, the full variable domain is KAGVTQTPRYLIKTRGQQVTLSCSPISGHRSVSWYQQTPGQGLQFLFEYFSETQRNKGNFPGRFSGRQFSNSRSEMNVSTLELGDSALYLCASSLGQGLYEQYFGPGTRLTVT.

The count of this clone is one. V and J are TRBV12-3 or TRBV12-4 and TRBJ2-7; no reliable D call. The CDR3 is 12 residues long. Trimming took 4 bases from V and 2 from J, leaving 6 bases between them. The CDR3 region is CASSSDTYEQYF. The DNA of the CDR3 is TGTGCCAGCAGTTCTGACACCTACGAGCAGTACTTC.

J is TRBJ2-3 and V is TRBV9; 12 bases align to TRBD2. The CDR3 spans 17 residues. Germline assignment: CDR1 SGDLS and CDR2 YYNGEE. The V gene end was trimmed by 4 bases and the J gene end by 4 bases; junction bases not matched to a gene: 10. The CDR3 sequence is CASSPRASGGAADTQYF. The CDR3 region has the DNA TGTGCCAGCAGCCCGAGAGCTAGCGGGGGGGCGGCAGATACGCAGTATTTT. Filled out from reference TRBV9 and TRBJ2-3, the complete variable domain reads DSGVTQTPKHLITATGQRVTLRCSPRSGDLSVYWYQQSLDQGLQFLIQYYNGEERAKGNILERFSAQQFPDLHSELNLSSLELGDSALYFCASSPRASGGAADTQYFGPGTRLTVL.

The DNA of the CDR3 is TGTGCCATCAGTCTCAGGGGCGACACTGAAGCTTTCTTT. Its protein is CAISLRGDTEAFF. The chain links TRBV10-3 to TRBJ1-1; D perhaps matches TRBD1 (6 bases). The CDR3 has 13 amino acids. CDR1 ENHRY and CDR2 SYGVKD come from the germline V gene. Trimming pared 5 bases from V and 3 bases from J, leaving 10 bases between.

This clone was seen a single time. CDR3 DNA: TGTGCCAGCTCACTTACGACAGGGGTGACTGAAGCTTTCTTT. It yields the protein CASSLTTGVTEAFF. This chain uses TRBV18 with TRBJ1-1; TRBD1 aligns across 8 bases. The CDR3 has 14 amino acids. The V segment lost 4 bases and the J segment 5 bases; nucleotides outside the gene matches: 6. CDR1 and CDR2 from the germline V gene are KGHSH and LQKENI.

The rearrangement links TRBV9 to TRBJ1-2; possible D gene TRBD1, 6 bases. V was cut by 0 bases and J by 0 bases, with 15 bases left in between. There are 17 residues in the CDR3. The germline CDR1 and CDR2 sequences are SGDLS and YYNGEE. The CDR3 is CASSVGWGPGANYGYTF. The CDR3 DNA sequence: TGTGCCAGCAGCGTAGGTTGGGGGCCCGGAGCTAACTATGGCTACACCTTC.

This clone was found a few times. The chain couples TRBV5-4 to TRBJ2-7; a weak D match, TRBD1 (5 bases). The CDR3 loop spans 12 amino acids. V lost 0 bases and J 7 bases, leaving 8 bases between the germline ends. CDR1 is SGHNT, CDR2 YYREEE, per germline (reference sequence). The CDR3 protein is CASSLDRREQYF. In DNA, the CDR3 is TGTGCCAGCAGCTTGGACAGGCGGGAGCAGTACTTC.

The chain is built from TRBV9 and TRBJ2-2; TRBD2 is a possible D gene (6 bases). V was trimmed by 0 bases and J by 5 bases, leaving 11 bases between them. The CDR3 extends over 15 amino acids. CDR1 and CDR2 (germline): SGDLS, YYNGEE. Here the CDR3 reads CASSVVAGNTGELFF. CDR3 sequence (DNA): TGTGCCAGCAGCGTAGTCGCGGGGAATACCGGGGAGCTGTTTTTT.

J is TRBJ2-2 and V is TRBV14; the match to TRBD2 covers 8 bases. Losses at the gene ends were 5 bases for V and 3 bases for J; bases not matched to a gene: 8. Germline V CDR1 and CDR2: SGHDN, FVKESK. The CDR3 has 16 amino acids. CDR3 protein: CASSSLAGTYTGELFF. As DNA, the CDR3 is TGTGCCAGCAGCTCCTTAGCGGGGACCTACACCGGGGAGCTGTTTTTT.

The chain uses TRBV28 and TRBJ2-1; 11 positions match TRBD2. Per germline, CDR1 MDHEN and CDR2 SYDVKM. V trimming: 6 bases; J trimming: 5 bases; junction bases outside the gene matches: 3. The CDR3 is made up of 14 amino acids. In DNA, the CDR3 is TGTGCCAGCAGAAGGACTAGCGGGCACAATGAGCAGTTCTTC. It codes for CASRRTSGHNEQFF.

The CDR3 coding sequence is TGTGCCTGGAGTGTTCGGTGGAATGAAAAACTGTTTTTT. This codes for CAWSVRWNEKLFF. This chain joins TRBV30 and TRBJ1-4; D ambiguous. The CDR3 length is 13 residues. Trimming stripped 0 bases from V and 5 bases from J, with 7 bases between. In germline, CDR1 is GTSNPN, CDR2 SVGIG (reference sequence).

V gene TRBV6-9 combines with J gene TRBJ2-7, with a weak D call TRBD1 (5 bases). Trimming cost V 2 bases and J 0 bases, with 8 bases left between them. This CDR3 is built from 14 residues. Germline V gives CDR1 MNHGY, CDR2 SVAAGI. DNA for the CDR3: TGTGCCAGCAGTTATGGACATTCCTCCTACGAGCAGTACTTC. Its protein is CASSYGHSSYEQYF.

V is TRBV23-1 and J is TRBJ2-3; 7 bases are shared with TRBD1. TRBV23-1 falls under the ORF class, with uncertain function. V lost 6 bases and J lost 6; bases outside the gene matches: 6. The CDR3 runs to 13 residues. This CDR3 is CASRRTGGDTQYF. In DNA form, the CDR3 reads TGCGCCAGCAGGCGGACAGGCGGCGATACGCAGTATTTT.

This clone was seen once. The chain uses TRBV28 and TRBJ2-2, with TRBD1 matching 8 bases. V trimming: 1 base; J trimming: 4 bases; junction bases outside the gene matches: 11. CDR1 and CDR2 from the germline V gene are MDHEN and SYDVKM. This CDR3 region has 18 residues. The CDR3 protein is CASSLYRGQVVSTGELFF. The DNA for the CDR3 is TGTGCCAGCAGTTTATATCGGGGACAGGTAGTCAGCACCGGGGAGCTGTTTTTT.

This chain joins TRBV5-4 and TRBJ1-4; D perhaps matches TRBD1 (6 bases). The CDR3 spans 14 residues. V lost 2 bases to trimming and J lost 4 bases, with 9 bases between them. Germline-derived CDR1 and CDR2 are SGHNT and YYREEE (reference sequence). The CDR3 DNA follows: TGTGCCAGCAGCTTTGACAGGTGTAATGAAAAACTGTTTTTT. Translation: CASSFDRCNEKLFF.

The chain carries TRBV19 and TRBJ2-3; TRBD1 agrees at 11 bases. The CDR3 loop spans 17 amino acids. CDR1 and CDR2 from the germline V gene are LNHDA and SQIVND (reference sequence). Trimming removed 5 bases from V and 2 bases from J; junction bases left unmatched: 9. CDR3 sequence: CASSEPGQGDNTDTQYF. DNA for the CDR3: TGTGCCAGTAGTGAACCGGGACAGGGGGATAACACAGATACGCAGTATTTT.